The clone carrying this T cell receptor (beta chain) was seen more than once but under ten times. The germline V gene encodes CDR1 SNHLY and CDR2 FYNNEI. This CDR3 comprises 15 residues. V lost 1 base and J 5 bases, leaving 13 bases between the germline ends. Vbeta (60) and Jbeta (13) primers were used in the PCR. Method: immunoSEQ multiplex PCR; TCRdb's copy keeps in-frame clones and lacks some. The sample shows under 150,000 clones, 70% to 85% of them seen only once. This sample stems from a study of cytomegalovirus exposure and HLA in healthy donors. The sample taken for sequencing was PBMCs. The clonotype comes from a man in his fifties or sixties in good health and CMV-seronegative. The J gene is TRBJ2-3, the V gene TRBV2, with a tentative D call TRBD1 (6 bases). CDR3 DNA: TGTGCCAGCAGTGAAGACAGGGTAATAGAAGATACGCAGTATTTT. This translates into CASSEDRVIEDTQYF.